The following is a T cell receptor beta chain sequence with its context. These data originate in a study of shared clonotypes between healthy human individuals. Every one of the donors was a Caucasian adult that lived in Nashville, Tennessee. Clones were sequenced by immunoSEQ multiplex PCR, and TCRdb holds only the in-frame ones, with some missing. Of roughly 500,000 clones detected, 90% to 96% appear once; the ten largest clones hold 0.06%. Trimming shortened V by 0 bases and J by 0 bases, and 9 bases separated the two germline ends. The CDR3 covers 15 residues. Germline values: CDR1 SGHNT, CDR2 YYREEE (reference sequence).

This TCR came from a woman aged 30 to 39 in good health. This rearrangement joins TRBV5-4 to TRBJ1-1; a possible D gene is TRBD1 (5 bases). What was sequenced was naive CD4+ T cells sorted from blood. The subset: CD45RA+ positively selected. The CDR3 DNA sequence: TGTGCCAGCAGCTTGGCCGGGGCCATGAACACTGAAGCTTTCTTT. The encoded protein is CASSLAGAMNTEAFF.